This T cell receptor beta chain derives from a study of blood T cells in healthy people across ages. Findings of the study overall: Roughly linearly, TCR beta diversity per million T cells fell as age increased. Higher diversity and more naive CD4+ cells were features of long-lived donors, compared to aged donors. The unsorted PBMCs prevented any conclusive comparison of naive versus antigen-experienced cells.

Then a second PCR, running about 6 to 11 cycles, was carried out with a sample-barcoded 5' primer and a J-beta primer mix. TCRdb re-called the 5' RACE reads through MiXCR, storing one row per CDR3 protein. The data show 870,000 or so distinct CDR3 sequences, around 30% seen once. As to this clonotype: Its specificity is not known. The junction shows a germline mismatch at one end, possibly a read error.

Germline assignment: CDR1 LGHDT and CDR2 YNNKEL (reference sequence). This CDR3 has 14 amino acids. Sample: blood. The chain combines TRBV3-1 with TRBJ1-1, with unresolved D. This clonotype originated in a woman of 80 years or more in good health. CDR3 in amino acids: CACSQDGGSVEAFF. The CDR3 DNA reads as TGTGCCTGCAGTCAAGATGGAGGCAGTGTTGAAGCTTTCTTT.